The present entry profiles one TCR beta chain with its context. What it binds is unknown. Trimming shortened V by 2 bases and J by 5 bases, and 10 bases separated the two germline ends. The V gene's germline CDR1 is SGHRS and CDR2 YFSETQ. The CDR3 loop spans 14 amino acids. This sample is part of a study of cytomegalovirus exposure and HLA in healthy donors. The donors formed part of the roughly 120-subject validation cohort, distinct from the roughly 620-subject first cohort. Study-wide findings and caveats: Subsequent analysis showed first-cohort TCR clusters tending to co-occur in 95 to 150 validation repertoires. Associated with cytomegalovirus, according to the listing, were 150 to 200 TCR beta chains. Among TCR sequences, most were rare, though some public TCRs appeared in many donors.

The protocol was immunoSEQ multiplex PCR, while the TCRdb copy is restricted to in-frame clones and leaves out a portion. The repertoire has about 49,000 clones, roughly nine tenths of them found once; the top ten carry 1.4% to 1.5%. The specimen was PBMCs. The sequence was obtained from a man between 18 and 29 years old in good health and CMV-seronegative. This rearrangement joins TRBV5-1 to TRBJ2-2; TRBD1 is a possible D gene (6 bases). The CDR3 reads CASSFGQLTGELFF. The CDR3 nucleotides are TGCGCCAGCAGCTTCGGACAGTTGACCGGGGAGCTGTTTTTT.